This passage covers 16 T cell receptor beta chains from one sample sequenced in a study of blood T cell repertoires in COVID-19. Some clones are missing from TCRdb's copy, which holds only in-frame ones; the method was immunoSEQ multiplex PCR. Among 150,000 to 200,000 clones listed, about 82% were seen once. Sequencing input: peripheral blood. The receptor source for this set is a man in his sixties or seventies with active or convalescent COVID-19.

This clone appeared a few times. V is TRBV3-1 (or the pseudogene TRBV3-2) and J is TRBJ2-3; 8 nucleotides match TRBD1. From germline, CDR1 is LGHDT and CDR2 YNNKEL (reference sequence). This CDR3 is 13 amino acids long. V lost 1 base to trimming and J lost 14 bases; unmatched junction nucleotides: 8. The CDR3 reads CASSQGRQGARYF. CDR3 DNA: TGTGCCAGCAGCCAAGGGAGGCAGGGGGCGAGGTATTTT.

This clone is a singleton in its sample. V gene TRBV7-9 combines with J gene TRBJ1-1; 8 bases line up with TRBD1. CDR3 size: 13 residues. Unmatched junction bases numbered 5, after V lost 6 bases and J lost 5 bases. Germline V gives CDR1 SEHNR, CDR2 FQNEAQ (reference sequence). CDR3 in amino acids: CASSRQGRTEAFF. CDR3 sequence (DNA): TGTGCCAGCAGTAGACAGGGGAGAACTGAAGCTTTCTTT.

The CDR3 DNA sequence: TGCAGCGTACGGTTTTACACCGGGGAGCTGTTTTTT. Translation gives CSVRFYTGELFF. V gene TRBV29-1 combines with J gene TRBJ2-2; unclear D gene. The V end was cut by 6 bases, the J end by 3 bases, with 8 bases between. The length of the CDR3 is 12 residues. Germline V gives CDR1 SQVTM, CDR2 ANQGSEA.

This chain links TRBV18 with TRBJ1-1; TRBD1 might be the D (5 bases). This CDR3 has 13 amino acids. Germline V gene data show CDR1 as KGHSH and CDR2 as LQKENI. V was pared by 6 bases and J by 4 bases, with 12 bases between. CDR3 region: CASSPGSGTEAFF. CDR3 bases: TGTGCCAGCTCCCCAGGGTCGGGCACTGAAGCTTTCTTT. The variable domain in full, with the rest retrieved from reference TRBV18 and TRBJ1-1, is NAGVMQNPRHLVRRRGQEARLRCSPMKGHSHVYWYRQLPEEGLKFMVYLQKENIIDESGMPKERFSAEFPKEGPSILRIQQVVRGDSAAYFCASSPGSGTEAFFGQGTRLTVV.

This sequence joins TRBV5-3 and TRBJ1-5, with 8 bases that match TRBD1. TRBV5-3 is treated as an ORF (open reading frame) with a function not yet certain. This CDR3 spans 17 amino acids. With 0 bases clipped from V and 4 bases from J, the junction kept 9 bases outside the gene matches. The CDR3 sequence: CARSLGRGRVRNQPQHF. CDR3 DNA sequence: TGTGCCAGAAGCTTGGGCAGGGGGCGAGTGAGAAATCAGCCCCAGCATTTT.

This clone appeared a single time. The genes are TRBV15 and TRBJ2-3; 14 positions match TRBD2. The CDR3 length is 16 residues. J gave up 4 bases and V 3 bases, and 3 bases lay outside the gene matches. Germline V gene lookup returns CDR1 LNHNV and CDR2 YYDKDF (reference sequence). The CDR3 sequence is CATSRTSGGGPDTQYF. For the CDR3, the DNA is TGTGCCACCAGCAGGACTAGCGGGGGGGGTCCAGATACGCAGTATTTT.

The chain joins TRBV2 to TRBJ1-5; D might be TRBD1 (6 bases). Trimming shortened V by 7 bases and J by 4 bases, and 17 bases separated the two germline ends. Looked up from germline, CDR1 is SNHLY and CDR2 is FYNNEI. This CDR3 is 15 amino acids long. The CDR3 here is CASTKMPGDNQPQHF. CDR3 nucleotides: TGTGCCAGCACAAAAATGCCAGGGGATAATCAGCCCCAGCATTTT.

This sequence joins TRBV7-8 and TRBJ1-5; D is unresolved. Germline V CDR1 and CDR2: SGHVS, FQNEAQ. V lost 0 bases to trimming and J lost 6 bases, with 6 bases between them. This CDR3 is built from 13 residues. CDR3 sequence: CASSLAQIQPQHF. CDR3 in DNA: TGTGCCAGCAGCTTAGCCCAGATTCAGCCCCAGCATTTT.

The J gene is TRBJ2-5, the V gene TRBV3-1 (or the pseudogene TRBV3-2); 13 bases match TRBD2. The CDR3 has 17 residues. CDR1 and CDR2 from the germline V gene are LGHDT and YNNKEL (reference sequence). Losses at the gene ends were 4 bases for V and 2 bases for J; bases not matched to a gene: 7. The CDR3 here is CASSRTSGGYPQETQYF. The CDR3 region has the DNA TGTGCCAGCAGCCGGACTAGCGGGGGATACCCTCAAGAGACCCAGTACTTC.

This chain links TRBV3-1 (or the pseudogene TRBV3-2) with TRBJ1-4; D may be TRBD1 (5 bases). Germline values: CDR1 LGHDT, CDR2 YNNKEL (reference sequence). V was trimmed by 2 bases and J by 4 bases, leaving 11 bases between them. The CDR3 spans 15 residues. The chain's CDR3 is CASSQQDTGNEKLFF. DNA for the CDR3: TGTGCCAGCAGCCAACAGGACACCGGTAATGAAAAACTGTTTTTT.

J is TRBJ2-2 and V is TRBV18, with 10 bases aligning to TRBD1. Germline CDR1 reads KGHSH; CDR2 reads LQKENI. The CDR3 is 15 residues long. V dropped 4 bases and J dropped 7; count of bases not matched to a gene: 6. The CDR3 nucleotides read TGTGCCAGCTCACAGCGACAGGGGGCCAGCGGGGAGCTGTTTTTT. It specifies CASSQRQGASGELFF.

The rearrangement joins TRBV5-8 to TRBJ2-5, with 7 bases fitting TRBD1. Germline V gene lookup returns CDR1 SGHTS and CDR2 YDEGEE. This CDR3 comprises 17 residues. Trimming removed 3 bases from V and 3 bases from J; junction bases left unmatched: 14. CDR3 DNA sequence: TGTGCCAGCAGCTCATATGGGGCAGATACAGGGGAAGAGACCCAGTACTTC. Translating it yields CASSSYGADTGEETQYF.

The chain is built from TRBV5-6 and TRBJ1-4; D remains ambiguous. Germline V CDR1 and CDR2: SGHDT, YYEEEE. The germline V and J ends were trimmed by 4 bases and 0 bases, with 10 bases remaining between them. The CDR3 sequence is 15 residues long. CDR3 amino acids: CASSLDGATNEKLFF. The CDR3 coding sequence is TGTGCCAGCAGCCTGGACGGGGCAACTAATGAAAAACTGTTTTTT.

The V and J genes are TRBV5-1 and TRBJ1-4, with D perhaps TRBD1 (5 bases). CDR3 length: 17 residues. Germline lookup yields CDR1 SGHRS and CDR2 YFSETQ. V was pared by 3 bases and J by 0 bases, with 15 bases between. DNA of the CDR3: TGCGCCAGCAGCTCCCAGGGTCTTGGGACAACTAATGAAAAACTGTTTTTT. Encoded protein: CASSSQGLGTTNEKLFF.

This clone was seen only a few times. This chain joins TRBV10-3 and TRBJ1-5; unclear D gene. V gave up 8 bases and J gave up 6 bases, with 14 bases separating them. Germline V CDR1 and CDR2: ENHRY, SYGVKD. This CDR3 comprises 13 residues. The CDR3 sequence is CAIAGEGSQPQHF. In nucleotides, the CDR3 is TGTGCCATCGCCGGGGAAGGAAGTCAGCCCCAGCATTTT.

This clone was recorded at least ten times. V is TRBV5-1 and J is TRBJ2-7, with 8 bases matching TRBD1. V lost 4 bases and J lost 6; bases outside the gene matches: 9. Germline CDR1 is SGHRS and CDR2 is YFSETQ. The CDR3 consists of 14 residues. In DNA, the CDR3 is TGCGCCAGCAGCCCTACCAGTACAGGGGGCGAGCAGTACTTC. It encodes CASSPTSTGGEQYF.